Reported below is one TCR beta chain. This clone was seen more than once but under ten times. No antigen is known for it. Base qualities are not at hand, and no much larger clone is one base apart. TCRbeta CDR3 regions were amplified from genomic DNA by means of the immunoSEQ Assay, a bias-controlled multiplex PCR. The original methods were these. The number of nucleated cells in each sample was estimated by amplification of reference gene primers within the assay. Sequence reads were collapsed and filtered to measure the absolute abundance of every unique TCRbeta CDR3 rearrangement. For each sample, productive Simpson clonality was calculated as the square root of Simpson's diversity index over productive rearrangements. TCRdb mirrors the immuneACCESS table, restricted to in-frame sequences. Some clones are absent from its copies; in checked studies, under half trace to an unresolved V gene, and the reason for the others is unknown. The V and J calls and clone size are taken from that table; D and trimming were inferred from the DNA. In this sample the table shows 280,000 or so clones, 75% to 90% of which occur a single time. Approximately 12% of the sample rests with the top ten.

The collaborating institutions used their own protocols to collect whole blood in K2EDTA tubes. For TCRbeta analysis, collaborators shipped samples as frozen whole blood, isolated PBMCs, or DNA extracted from either of those sample types. The data derive from a study of blood T cell repertoires in COVID-19 (dated by TCRdb to 2018 to 2021). Regarding the study in general: The collaborator samples originated in the United States, Italy and Spain and spanned the acute and convalescent phases of COVID-19. The prospective study material was composed of cDNA or gDNA derived from T cells, B-cell-depleted T cells, or PBMCs. Deeply sampled blood TCRbeta repertoires from subjects exposed to, actively infected with, or recovered from COVID-19 were included in the dataset. The repertoires were released in a freely available public database intended as a resource for research on the immune response to SARS-CoV-2. The samples were drawn from the first 160 participants of the ongoing ImmuneRACE study and from roughly 1,300 subjects provided by 6 global collaborators. Nearly every sample came with metadata listing a de-identified subject ID, COVID-19 status, age in years and sex. Where available, HLA class I and class II types were taken from metadata supplied by the sample provider and were not determined by assay-based typing.

Overall results and qualifications from the work: The amount of clinical and demographic metadata varied by source and participant and was provided uncurated.

There are 16 amino acids in the CDR3, from cysteine to phenylalanine inclusive. Just the 48-base CDR3 DNA is kept, in frame starting at base 1. The germline V gene provides CDR1 MDHEN and CDR2 SYDVKM. Trimming takes 5 bases off V and 3 bases off J; junction bases not matched to a gene: 8. The chain is encoded by TRBV28 joined to TRBJ2-2; TRBD1 lines up with 8 middle nucleotides. Specimen: peripheral blood. This clonotype was sampled from an older woman with acute or convalescent COVID-19. In nucleotides, the sequence is TGTGCCAGCAGTGTCCCGGGACAGGCTTACACCGGGGAGCTGTTTTTT. Translated, it reads CASSVPGQAYTGELFF.